The 8 T cell receptor beta chains below all came from one sample that was sequenced in a study of patients and donors after allogeneic stem cell transplantation. TCRdb independently ran MiXCR on the RT-PCR reads; one entry per CDR3 protein. The repertoire holds around 150,000 distinct CDR3 sequences, 30% to 45% seen once, with around 50% in the top ten. The sample comprised blood, either unsorted or a sorted T cell fraction (not recorded which). The receptors here all came from a human donor who was either an allogeneic HSCT recipient or a stem cell or donor lymphocyte infusion donor (not recorded which). It is not recorded whose cells these are; they may come from a transplant donor.

This clonotype has just a few counts. The chain links TRBV4-2 to TRBJ2-3; 13 bases are shared with TRBD2. V was pared by 0 bases and J by 0 bases, with 3 bases of the junction left unmatched. CDR3 length: 18 residues. The germline V gene has CDR1 LGHNA and CDR2 YNFKEQ. CDR3 in DNA: TGTGCCAGCAGCCAAGAGACTAGCGGGGGGAGTAGCACAGATACGCAGTATTTT. Its protein product is CASSQETSGGSSTDTQYF.

Of note for this clonotype: A junction boundary mismatches the germline segment, possibly from a read error. The chain has TRBV12-3 or TRBV12-4 and TRBJ1-5; 7 bases align to TRBD1. The CDR3 covers 16 residues. The CDR3 nucleotides read TGTACCAGCAGTCCTCACAGGGGCGCGGGAGGACAGCCCCAGCATTTT. This translates into CTSSPHRGAGGQPQHF.

This clonotype was recorded many times. V usage is TRBV6-6 and J usage is TRBJ1-6, with a possible D match to TRBD1 (5 bases). This CDR3 has 13 residues. CDR1 and CDR2 (germline): MNHNY, SVGAGI (reference sequence). Deletions cut 7 bases from V and 14 bases from J, with 18 bases between. The chain's CDR3 is CASKNRLVVALHF. The CDR3, as DNA: TGTGCCAGCAAAAACAGGCTGGTAGTGGCCCTCCACTTT.

The chain has TRBV2 and TRBJ2-1; TRBD1 or TRBD2 may be the D gene (5 bases each). With 6 bases removed from V and 5 bases from J, the gap between germline ends came to 14 bases. In germline, CDR1 is SNHLY, CDR2 FYNNEI. The CDR3 sequence is 14 residues long. The CDR3, as DNA: TGTGCCAGCAGGCCGGGGACCCATAACAATGAGCAGTTCTTC. Amino acid sequence: CASRPGTHNNEQFF.

This CDR3 is CSARPGVYNSPLHF. CDR3 coding DNA: TGCAGTGCTAGACCGGGTGTCTATAATTCACCCCTCCACTTT. This rearrangement joins TRBV20-1 to TRBJ1-6; no firm D call. Per the germline V gene, CDR1 is DFQATT and CDR2 is SNEGSKA (reference sequence). This CDR3 region has 14 residues. V dropped 2 bases and J dropped 3 bases, with 8 bases sitting between them.

This chain connects TRBV7-3 to TRBJ2-1; unclear D gene. CDR1 and CDR2 (germline): SGHTA, FQGTGA. The V end lost 5 bases, the J end lost 9 bases, and 5 bases lay between the germline ends. This CDR3 region has 10 residues. CDR3 protein: CASSITEQFF. The DNA of the CDR3 is TGTGCCAGCAGCATTACTGAGCAGTTCTTC.

On this clonotype: An end of the junction does not agree with germline; a read error may underlie this. The chain joins TRBV3-1 to TRBJ2-1; TRBD1 matches at 8 bases. Germline assignment: CDR1 LGHDT and CDR2 YNNKEL (reference sequence). The CDR3 runs 12 residues. CDR3: CASSQPPQGAFF. Written as DNA, the CDR3 is TGTGCCAGCAGCCAACCCCCGCAGGGGGCTTTTTTC.

This clonotype has more than one count but fewer than ten. The rearrangement links TRBV12-3 or TRBV12-4 to TRBJ2-4, with 7 bases fitting TRBD1. The CDR3 has 14 residues. V lost 5 bases and J lost 1; bases outside the gene matches: 2. The CDR3 sequence is CASSPTGAKNIQYF. CDR3 DNA: TGTGCCAGCAGTCCGACAGGGGCCAAAAACATTCAGTACTTC.